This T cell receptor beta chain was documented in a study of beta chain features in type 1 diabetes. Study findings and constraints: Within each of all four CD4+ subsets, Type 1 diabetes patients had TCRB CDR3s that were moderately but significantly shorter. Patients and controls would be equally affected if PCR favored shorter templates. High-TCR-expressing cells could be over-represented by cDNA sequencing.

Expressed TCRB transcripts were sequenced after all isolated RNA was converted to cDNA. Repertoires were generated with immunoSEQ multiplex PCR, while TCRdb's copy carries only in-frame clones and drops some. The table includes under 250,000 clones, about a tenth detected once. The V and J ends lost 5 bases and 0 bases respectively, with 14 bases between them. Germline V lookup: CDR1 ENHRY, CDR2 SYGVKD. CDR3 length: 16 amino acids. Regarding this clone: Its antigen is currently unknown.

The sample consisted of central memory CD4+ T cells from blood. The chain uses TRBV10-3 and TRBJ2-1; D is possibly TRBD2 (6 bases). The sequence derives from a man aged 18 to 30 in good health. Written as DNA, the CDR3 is TGTGCCATCAGTAACTTTCTAGCGAGCTCCTACAATGAGCAGTTCTTC. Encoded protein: CAISNFLASSYNEQFF.